The 27 T cell receptor beta chains below all came from one sample that was sequenced in a study of response to subunit inactivated influenza vaccine (dated by TCRdb to 2016 to 2019). The library was made by RT-PCR. These reads were obtained on an Illumina HiSeq 2500. TCRdb passed the public sequencing reads through fastp at Q25 and MiXCR, retaining productive beta sequences. Each entry is one CDR3 protein sequence, shown with its most common DNA and genes. This sample gives hundreds of thousands of distinct CDR3 sequences in total; approximately 15% of them show up just once. About 3% of the sample is taken by the ten largest. Specimen: CD4+ T cells sorted from PBMCs, collected 23 months after vaccination. Source of these receptors: a man between 50 and 75 years old who received an inactivated influenza vaccine. Donor details come from another sample of the same person, matched by shared clones.

This clonotype occurred many times. The chain recombines TRBV29-1 with TRBJ2-1; TRBD2 agrees at 7 bases. The CDR3 covers 12 residues. Germline CDR1 is SQVTM and CDR2 is ANQGSEA. Trimming at V came to 7 bases and at J to 6 bases, leaving 6 bases not matched to a gene. CDR3 protein: CSGSGIGNEQFF. The CDR3 DNA follows: TGCAGCGGGAGCGGGATCGGCAATGAGCAGTTCTTC.

CDR3 amino acids: CASSINRVAYEQYF. For the CDR3, the DNA is TGTGCCAGCAGCATTAACAGGGTGGCCTACGAGCAGTACTTC. This chain connects TRBV7-8 to TRBJ2-7, with a tentative D call TRBD1 (6 bases). V was trimmed by 5 bases and J by 2 bases, leaving 13 bases between them. The CDR3 runs 14 residues. Germline V CDR1 and CDR2: SGHVS, FQNEAQ.

The rearrangement links TRBV6-5 to TRBJ2-1; 13 nucleotides match TRBD2. The length of the CDR3 is 15 residues. V trimming: 4 bases; J trimming: 7 bases; junction bases outside the gene matches: 4. Germline V gives CDR1 MNHEY, CDR2 SVGAGI. CDR3 coding DNA: TGTGCCAGCAGTTCCGGGACTAGCGGGAAGAATGAGCAGTTCTTC. It is translated as CASSSGTSGKNEQFF.

The chain has TRBV15 and TRBJ1-5; D not resolved. The ends were cut back, 0 bases at V and 2 bases at J, with 11 bases in the middle. This CDR3 has 16 amino acids. Looked up from germline, CDR1 is LNHNV and CDR2 is YYDKDF (reference sequence). In DNA form, the CDR3 reads TGTGCCACCAGCAGAGAGCTGATAATGGGCAATCAGCCCCAGCATTTT. Residues: CATSRELIMGNQPQHF.

In this sample, this clonotype turned up a few times. The rearrangement uses TRBV6-5 and TRBJ2-1, with D hard to call. This CDR3 is built from 14 residues. V was cut by 2 bases and J by 8 bases, with 13 bases left in between. The germline CDR1 and CDR2 sequences are MNHEY and SVGAGI. CDR3 region: CASSYRAPRYEQFF. CDR3 DNA sequence: TGTGCCAGCAGTTACCGGGCCCCCCGCTATGAGCAGTTCTTC.

The V gene is TRBV5-1, the J gene TRBJ2-1, with 9 nucleotides matching TRBD1. J was trimmed by 4 bases and V by 4 bases; bases with no gene match: 3. The CDR3 is 14 amino acids. CDR1 and CDR2 from the germline V gene are SGHRS and YFSETQ. Here the CDR3 DNA reads TGCGCCAGCAGCGACGGGACAGGGTACAATGAGCAGTTCTTC. The encoded protein is CASSDGTGYNEQFF.

CDR3 sequence: CSATAPTDRSLYF. The CDR3 coding sequence is TGCAGTGCAACCGCTCCCACAGACCGTAGTCTGTACTTC. The chain carries TRBV20-1 and TRBJ2-7, with no clear D. Per the germline V gene, CDR1 is DFQATT and CDR2 is SNEGSKA (reference sequence). V lost 6 bases and J 12 bases, leaving 24 bases between the germline ends. The CDR3 extends over 13 amino acids.

This clonotype came up a few times. The rearrangement uses TRBV3-1 and TRBJ1-6; D is uncertain. V was shortened by 0 bases and J by 7 bases, with 13 bases between the two germline ends. CDR1 LGHDT and CDR2 YNNKEL come from the germline V gene (reference sequence). The length of the CDR3 is 16 residues. CDR3 in amino acids: CASSQEGGVLNSPLHF. CDR3 DNA sequence: TGTGCCAGCAGCCAAGAAGGTGGGGTGTTGAATTCACCCCTCCACTTT.

In this sample, this clonotype turned up a few times. The rearrangement joins TRBV5-1 to TRBJ2-1; 7 bases are a match to TRBD2. The CDR3 has 15 residues. V dropped 1 base and J dropped 7; count of bases not matched to a gene: 8. CDR1 and CDR2 from the germline V gene are SGHRS and YFSETQ. The CDR3 region has the DNA TGCGCCAGCAGCTTGAGGATAGCGGGTTTGAATGAGCAGTTCTTC. Translating it yields CASSLRIAGLNEQFF.

This clonotype has more than one count but fewer than ten. This chain uses TRBV29-1 with TRBJ2-6; D gene ambiguous. Per the germline V gene, CDR1 is SQVTM and CDR2 is ANQGSEA. The CDR3 covers 14 residues. V gave up 6 bases and J gave up 0 bases, with 9 bases separating them. The CDR3 here is CSVGTSSGANVLTF. In DNA, the CDR3 is TGCAGCGTGGGAACAAGCTCTGGGGCCAACGTCCTGACTTTC.

This clonotype was detected many times. The V and J genes are TRBV25-1 and TRBJ2-2; TRBD1 is a possible D gene (6 bases). The CDR3 loop spans 15 amino acids. V was clipped by 2 bases and J by 1 base, with 8 bases between them. Germline assignment: CDR1 MGHDK and CDR2 SYGVNS. This CDR3 is CASSEVRGNTGELFF. In DNA form, the CDR3 reads TGTGCCAGCAGTGAAGTCAGGGGGAACACCGGGGAGCTGTTTTTT.

This clonotype was observed a few times. The V gene is TRBV20-1, the J gene TRBJ1-2, with D perhaps TRBD1 (6 bases). This CDR3 is built from 10 residues. Per germline, CDR1 DFQATT and CDR2 SNEGSKA (reference sequence). Trimming pared 8 bases from V and 4 bases from J, leaving 8 bases between. The CDR3 sequence: CSRRGYGYTF. For the CDR3, the DNA is TGCAGTCGCAGGGGCTATGGCTACACCTTC.

The CDR3 region is CASSLAGMMNTEAFF. DNA of the CDR3: TGTGCCAGCAGCTTGGCAGGGATGATGAACACTGAAGCTTTCTTT. J is TRBJ1-1 and V is TRBV7-2; perhaps TRBD1 as D (5 bases). Germline loops: CDR1 SGHTA, CDR2 FQGNSA. This CDR3 is 15 amino acids long. V lost 3 bases to trimming and J lost 0 bases, with 11 bases between them.

This clonotype came up a few times. This chain uses TRBV7-2 with TRBJ2-7; 8 bases align to TRBD2. The V and J ends lost 5 bases and 3 bases, in that order; junction bases with no gene match: 6. CDR3 length: 14 amino acids. Germline V gene data show CDR1 as SGHTA and CDR2 as FQGNSA. The CDR3, as DNA: TGTGCCAGCAGCACTCAGCGGGAGAGCTACGAGCAGTACTTC. It translates to CASSTQRESYEQYF.

This sequence joins TRBV12-3 or TRBV12-4 and TRBJ2-4; D is undetermined. The CDR3 is 14 amino acids. The V gene lost 7 bases and the J gene lost 9 bases, with 19 bases spanning the gap. CDR3 bases: TGTGCCAGCACCCCGTCCCGGGCCCAAAGCATTCAGTACTTC. Translation: CASTPSRAQSIQYF.

This chain uses TRBV28 with TRBJ2-3; TRBD2 is a possible D gene (6 bases). The V and J ends lost 8 bases and 3 bases respectively, with 18 bases between them. CDR3 size: 15 residues. Germline-derived CDR1 and CDR2 are MDHEN and SYDVKM. As DNA, the CDR3 is TGTGCCAGCTCCCCAGGCGGGGTTTTGACAGATACGCAGTATTTT. Translating it yields CASSPGGVLTDTQYF.

This sequence joins TRBV29-1 and TRBJ2-7, with 9 bases lining up with TRBD2. This CDR3 is built from 15 residues. Unmatched junction bases numbered 8, after V lost 0 bases and J lost 5 bases. Germline values: CDR1 SQVTM, CDR2 ANQGSEA. The CDR3 DNA sequence: TGCAGCGTTGAAGAGTTTAGCGGGAGTCACAACGAGCAGTACTTC. As protein: CSVEEFSGSHNEQYF.

This clonotype has a handful of counts. The chain combines TRBV9 with TRBJ2-3; D not certain. CDR3 length: 15 amino acids. Germline V gene sequence: CDR1 SGDLS, CDR2 YYNGEE. V shed 2 bases and J shed 3 bases, with 13 bases lying between them. The CDR3: CASSVSPGRTDTQYF. The CDR3 DNA is TGTGCCAGCAGCGTCTCCCCGGGTCGGACAGATACGCAGTATTTT.

This sequence joins TRBV10-2 and TRBJ2-1, with 15 bases matching TRBD2. The CDR3 is 19 amino acids. V shed 6 bases and J 8 bases; nucleotides not matched to a gene: 17. Germline values: CDR1 WSHSY, CDR2 SAAADI. The CDR3, as DNA: TGCGCCAGCAGCCTTTTCTACTCTCCGGGACTAGCGGGAGGCGATGAGCAGTTCTTC. This codes for CASSLFYSPGLAGGDEQFF.

This clonotype was seen a few times. The chain carries TRBV12-3 or TRBV12-4 and TRBJ1-5; possible D gene TRBD1, 5 bases. CDR3 length: 15 amino acids. V was pared by 0 bases and J by 6 bases, with 12 bases between. The CDR3 loop is CASSLASGIGQPQHF. CDR3 DNA sequence: TGTGCCAGCAGTTTAGCTTCAGGGATAGGTCAGCCCCAGCATTTT.

This clonotype was observed a handful of times. The chain carries TRBV20-1 and TRBJ1-1; D not certain. Trimming cost V 6 bases and J 4 bases, with 15 bases left between them. CDR3 size: 13 residues. Germline V CDR1 and CDR2: DFQATT, SNEGSKA (reference sequence). The CDR3 nucleotides read TGCAGTGCCCAGAGGAGGGTTAGCACTGAAGCTTTCTTT. It specifies CSAQRRVSTEAFF.

V usage is TRBV2 and J usage is TRBJ2-3; D gene unclear. CDR3 size: 11 residues. The V and J ends lost 7 bases and 7 bases respectively, with 9 bases between them. CDR1 and CDR2 (germline): SNHLY, FYNNEI. The CDR3 reads CASTVGYTQYF. For the CDR3, the DNA is TGTGCCAGCACCGTAGGCTATACGCAGTATTTT.

The chain links TRBV3-1 to TRBJ2-1; 11 positions match TRBD2. The CDR3 consists of 14 residues. The J segment lost 13 bases and the V segment lost 3 bases, leaving 8 bases of the junction unmatched. Germline CDR1 LGHDT, CDR2 YNNKEL (reference sequence). CDR3 DNA sequence: TGTGCCAGCAGCCACACAGGACTAGCGGGCCATCAGTTCTTC. It is translated as CASSHTGLAGHQFF.

The chain joins TRBV5-1 to TRBJ2-2, with TRBD1 identical over 7 bases. V shed 2 bases and J 2 bases; nucleotides not matched to a gene: 6. Germline CDR1 SGHRS, CDR2 YFSETQ. CDR3 size: 16 residues. The CDR3 region has the DNA TGCGCCAGCAGCTTCCACACAGGGGTTAACACCGGGGAGCTGTTTTTT. The encoded protein is CASSFHTGVNTGELFF.

The chain combines TRBV11-2 with TRBJ2-3; D may match TRBD1 or TRBD2 (6 bases each). Between the trimmed V and J ends, which lost 1 base and 5 bases, there was a span of 10 bases. The CDR3 is 14 residues long. The germline gives CDR1 SGHAT, CDR2 FQNNGV. CDR3 bases: TGTGCCAGCAGCTTAGCGGGGGCTAGAGATACGCAGTATTTT. Protein product: CASSLAGARDTQYF.

The gene calls are TRBV20-1 and TRBJ2-1; TRBD2 is a possible D gene (6 bases). The CDR3 is 12 residues long. The V and J ends lost 6 bases and 6 bases respectively, with 12 bases between them. Germline CDR1 and CDR2: DFQATT and SNEGSKA (reference sequence). The CDR3 sequence is CSARLVSNEQFF. The DNA for the CDR3 is TGCAGTGCACGACTAGTCTCCAATGAGCAGTTCTTC.

The chain employs TRBV9 and TRBJ2-3, with TRBD1 as a possible D gene (6 bases). The CDR3 runs to 14 residues. V dropped 1 base and J dropped 4 bases, with 10 bases sitting between them. CDR1 and CDR2 from the germline V gene are SGDLS and YYNGEE. This CDR3 is CASSVRGNSDTQYF. The CDR3 DNA reads TGTGCCAGCAGCGTAAGGGGGAATTCAGATACGCAGTATTTT.